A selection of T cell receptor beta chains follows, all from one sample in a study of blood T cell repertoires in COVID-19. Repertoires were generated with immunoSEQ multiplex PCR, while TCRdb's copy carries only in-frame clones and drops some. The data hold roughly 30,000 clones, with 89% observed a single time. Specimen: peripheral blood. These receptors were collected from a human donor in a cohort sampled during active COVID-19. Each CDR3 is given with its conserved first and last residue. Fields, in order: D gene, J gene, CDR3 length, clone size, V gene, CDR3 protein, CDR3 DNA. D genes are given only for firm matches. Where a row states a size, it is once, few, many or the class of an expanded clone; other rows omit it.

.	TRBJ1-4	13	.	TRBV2	CASSDLGDEKLFF	TGTGCCAGCAGTGATTTAGGGGATGAAAAACTGTTTTTT
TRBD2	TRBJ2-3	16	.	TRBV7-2	CASSRGTSGGAGTQYF	TGTGCCAGCAGTCGTGGGACTAGCGGGGGGGCCGGTACGCAGTATTTT
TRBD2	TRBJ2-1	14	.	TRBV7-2	CASSQGLAGTEQFF	TGTGCCAGCAGCCAAGGACTAGCGGGGACGGAGCAGTTCTTC
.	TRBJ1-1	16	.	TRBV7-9	CASSPGGLPRGAEAFF	TGTGCCAGCAGCCCGGGAGGCTTACCACGGGGCGCTGAAGCTTTCTTT
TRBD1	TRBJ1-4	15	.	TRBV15	CATSNDRGMDEKLFF	TGTGCCACCAGCAATGACAGGGGGATGGATGAAAAACTGTTTTTT
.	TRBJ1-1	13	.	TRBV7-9	CASSFQANTEAFF	TGTGCCAGCAGCTTTCAGGCGAACACTGAAGCTTTCTTT
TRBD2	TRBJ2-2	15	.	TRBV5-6	CASSTPGGNTGELFF	TGTGCCAGCAGCACCCCGGGAGGGAACACCGGGGAGCTGTTTTTT
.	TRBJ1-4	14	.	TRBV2	CASRGQGINEKLFF	TGTGCCAGCAGAGGGCAGGGGATTAATGAAAAACTGTTTTTT
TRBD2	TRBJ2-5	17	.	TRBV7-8	CASSFGTSGGALETQYF	TGTGCCAGCAGCTTTGGAACTAGCGGGGGGGCCTTAGAGACCCAGTACTTC
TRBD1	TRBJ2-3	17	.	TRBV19	CASSIAGRGYLTDTQYF	TGTGCCAGTAGTATTGCGGGCAGGGGGTACCTCACAGATACGCAGTATTTT
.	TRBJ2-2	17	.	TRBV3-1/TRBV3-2	CASSPTWGGAGTGELFF	TGTGCCAGCAGCCCTACCTGGGGGGGGGCAGGGACCGGGGAGCTGTTTTTT
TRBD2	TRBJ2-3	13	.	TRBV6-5	CASRLAGGRAQYF	TGTGCCAGCAGACTAGCGGGGGGGCGCGCGCAGTATTTT
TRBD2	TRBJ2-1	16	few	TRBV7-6	CASSLAQSGGYNEQFF	TGTGCCAGCAGCTTAGCGCAAAGCGGGGGCTACAATGAGCAGTTCTTC
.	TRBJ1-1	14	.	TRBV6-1	CASSEWRGTTEAFF	TGTGCCAGCAGTGAATGGCGGGGGACTACCGAAGCTTTCTTT
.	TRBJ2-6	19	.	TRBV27	CASSFQMLNRASGANVLTF	TGTGCCAGCAGTTTTCAGATGTTGAACAGGGCCTCTGGGGCCAACGTCCTGACTTTC
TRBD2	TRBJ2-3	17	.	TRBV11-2	CASSSSAGGTSTDTQYF	TGTGCCAGCAGCTCCTCAGCGGGGGGGACTAGCACAGATACGCAGTATTTT
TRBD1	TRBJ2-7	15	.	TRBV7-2	CASSNGQGVVYEQYF	TGTGCCAGCAGCAACGGACAGGGGGTCGTCTACGAGCAGTACTTC
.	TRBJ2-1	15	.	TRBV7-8	CASSLEGSSYNEQFF	TGTGCCAGCAGCTTGGAGGGTTCTTCCTACAATGAGCAGTTCTTC
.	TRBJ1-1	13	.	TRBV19	CASSITMNTEAFF	TGTGCCAGTAGTATAACAATGAACACTGAAGCTTTCTTT
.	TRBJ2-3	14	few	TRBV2	CASSLMTGSDTQYF	TGTGCCAGCAGCCTGATGACAGGTTCAGATACGCAGTATTTT
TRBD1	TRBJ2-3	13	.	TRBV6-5	CASSSRGPDTQYF	TGTGCCAGCAGTTCCAGGGGGCCAGATACGCAGTATTTT
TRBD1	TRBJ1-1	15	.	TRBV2	CASSRETGMNTEAFF	TGTGCCAGCTCGAGGGAGACAGGGATGAACACTGAAGCTTTCTTT
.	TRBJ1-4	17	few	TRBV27	CASRLKGRTGPNEKLFF	TGTGCCAGCAGGTTAAAGGGGAGAACAGGGCCTAATGAAAAACTGTTTTTT
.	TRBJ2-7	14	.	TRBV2	CASNTGSYGNEQYF	TGTGCCAGCAATACCGGGTCATACGGGAACGAGCAGTACTTC
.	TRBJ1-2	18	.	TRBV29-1	CSVDDLDLGRGVNYGYTF	TGCAGCGTTGACGATTTAGATCTCGGCAGGGGAGTTAACTATGGCTACACCTTC
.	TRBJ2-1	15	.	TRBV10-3	CATNKGVVRDNEQFF	TGTGCCACCAACAAGGGAGTTGTACGCGACAATGAGCAGTTCTTC
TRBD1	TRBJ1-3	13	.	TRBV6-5	CASSLTGWDTIYF	TGTGCCAGCAGCCTGACAGGGTGGGACACCATATATTTT
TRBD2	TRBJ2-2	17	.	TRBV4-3	CASSQDPSGVNTGELFF	TGCGCCAGCAGCCAAGACCCTAGCGGGGTGAACACCGGGGAGCTGTTTTTT
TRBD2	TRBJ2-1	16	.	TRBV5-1	CASATSGGGLYNEQFF	TGCGCCAGCGCGACTAGCGGGGGGGGATTGTACAATGAGCAGTTCTTC
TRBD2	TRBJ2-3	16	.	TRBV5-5	CASSLVRGGFTDTQYF	TGTGCCAGCAGCTTGGTGCGGGGGGGGTTCACAGATACGCAGTATTTT
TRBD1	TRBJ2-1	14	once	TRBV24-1	CATSDPGQHNEQFF	TGTGCCACCAGTGATCCGGGACAGCACAATGAGCAGTTCTTC
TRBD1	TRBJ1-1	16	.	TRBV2	CASSEQGTGMNTEAFF	TGTGCCAGCAGTGAACAGGGGACAGGGATGAACACTGAAGCTTTCTTT
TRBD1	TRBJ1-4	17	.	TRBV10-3	CAISRQGKTTTNEKLFF	TGTGCCATCAGTCGACAGGGAAAAACGACAACTAATGAAAAACTGTTTTTT
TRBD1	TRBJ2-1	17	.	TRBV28	CASRTHPGQGSHNEQFF	TGTGCCAGCAGAACCCACCCGGGACAGGGGTCCCACAATGAGCAGTTCTTC
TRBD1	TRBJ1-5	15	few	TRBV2	CASRRTGHSNQPQHF	TGTGCCAGCAGGAGGACAGGCCATAGCAATCAGCCCCAGCATTTT
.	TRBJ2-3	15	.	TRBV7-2	CASSLLGGPTDTQYF	TGTGCCAGCAGCTTGTTGGGGGGACCCACAGATACGCAGTATTTT
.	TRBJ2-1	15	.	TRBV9	CASSVDVGALNEQFF	TGTGCCAGCAGCGTAGACGTGGGGGCGCTCAATGAGCAGTTCTTC
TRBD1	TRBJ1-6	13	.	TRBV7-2	CASSLETGSPLHF	TGTGCCAGCAGCTTAGAGACAGGGTCACCCCTCCACTTT
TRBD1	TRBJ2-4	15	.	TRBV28	CASSWDRVAKNIQYF	TGTGCCAGCAGTTGGGACAGAGTAGCCAAAAACATTCAGTACTTC
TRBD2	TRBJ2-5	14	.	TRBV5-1	CASSLSGSQETQYF	TGCGCCAGCAGCCTAAGCGGGAGCCAAGAGACCCAGTACTTC
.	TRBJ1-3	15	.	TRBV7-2	CASSLGQTHGNTIYF	TGTGCCAGCAGCTTAGGCCAGACTCATGGAAACACCATATATTTT
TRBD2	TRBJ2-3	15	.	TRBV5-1	CASSLVAGGTDTQYF	TGCGCCAGCAGCTTGGTGGCGGGGGGGACAGATACGCAGTATTTT
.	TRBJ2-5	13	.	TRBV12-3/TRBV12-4	CASSSLAQETQYF	TGTGCCAGCAGTTCTCTAGCCCAAGAGACCCAGTACTTC
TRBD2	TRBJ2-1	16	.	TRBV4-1	CASSRVGGSSYNEQFF	TGCGCCAGCAGCCGGGTCGGGGGGTCTTCCTACAATGAGCAGTTCTTC
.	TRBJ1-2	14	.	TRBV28	CASSVPGLGNGYTF	TGTGCCAGCAGTGTCCCGGGACTTGGGAATGGCTACACCTTC
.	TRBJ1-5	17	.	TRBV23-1	CASSRPGHYPSNQPQHF	TGCGCCAGCAGTCGTCCGGGACATTATCCCAGCAATCAGCCCCAGCATTTT
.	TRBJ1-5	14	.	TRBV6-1	CASSENRSNQPQHF	TGTGCCAGCAGTGAAAACAGAAGCAATCAGCCCCAGCATTTT
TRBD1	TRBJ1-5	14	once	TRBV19	CASSMGQINQPQHF	TGTGCCAGTAGTATGGGACAGATCAATCAGCCCCAGCATTTT
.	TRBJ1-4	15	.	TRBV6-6	CASSYRARRNEKLFF	TGTGCCAGCAGTTACCGCGCCCGGCGGAATGAAAAACTGTTTTTT
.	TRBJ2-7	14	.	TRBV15	CATSRQGFAYEQYF	TGTGCCACCAGCAGACAGGGTTTCGCCTACGAGCAGTACTTC
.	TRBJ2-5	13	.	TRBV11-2	CASSPVEQETQYF	TGTGCCAGCAGCCCCGTTGAGCAAGAGACCCAGTACTTC